This is a list of T cell receptor beta chains from one sample in a study of cytomegalovirus exposure and HLA in healthy donors. Here immunoSEQ multiplex PCR was the method, and the copy in TCRdb shows in-frame clones only, minus some. The sample holds 110,000 or so clones; 69% are singletons and the top ten take about 5.5%. Specimen: PBMCs. The receptor source for this set is a woman in her seventies in good health and CMV-seropositive. The CDR3 runs from the conserved cysteine through the conserved F or W. Fields, in order: CDR3 length, clone size, D gene, J gene, V gene, CDR3 protein, CDR3 DNA. D genes are given only for firm matches. Expanded clones are given a class, and other clones once, few, many or no size at all.

12 | . | . | TRBJ2-3 | TRBV11-2 | CASSQARDTQYF | TGTGCCAGCAGCCAAGCTAGAGATACGCAGTATTTT
16 | . | TRBD1 | TRBJ1-6 | TRBV5-6 | CASSMAGGGYNSPLHF | TGTGCCAGCAGCATGGCAGGGGGAGGATATAATTCACCCCTCCACTTT
15 | . | . | TRBJ1-2 | TRBV4-1 | CASSQDGTPLGGYTF | TGCGCCAGCAGCCAAGATGGGACACCCCTCGGTGGCTACACCTTC
13 | . | . | TRBJ1-4 | TRBV6-1 | CASSFQNNEKLFF | TGTGCCAGCAGTTTTCAGAATAATGAAAAACTGTTTTTT
13 | . | TRBD1 | TRBJ2-2 | TRBV7-9 | CASSSQGSGELFF | TGTGCCAGCAGCTCACAGGGGTCCGGGGAGCTGTTTTTT
14 | . | TRBD2 | TRBJ2-3 | TRBV2 | CASSESGVLDTQYF | TGTGCCAGCAGTGAAAGCGGGGTGCTTGATACGCAGTATTTT
17 | . | TRBD1 | TRBJ2-2 | TRBV19 | CASSIDPSGQGWGELFF | TGTGCCAGTAGTATAGATCCCTCCGGACAGGGGTGGGGGGAGCTGTTTTTT
14 | few | . | TRBJ1-1 | TRBV6-5 | CASSFGGGNTEAFF | TGTGCCAGCAGTTTCGGCGGGGGGAACACTGAAGCTTTCTTT
17 | . | TRBD1 | TRBJ1-3 | TRBV7-8 | CASQPSTGEISGNTIYF | TGTGCCAGCCAGCCCTCGACAGGGGAAATCTCTGGAAACACCATATATTTT
14 | . | . | TRBJ1-4 | TRBV7-9 | CASSMTTSSEKLFF | TGTGCCAGCAGCATGACCACTAGCAGTGAAAAACTGTTTTTT
16 | few | . | TRBJ2-7 | TRBV21-1 | CASRGQGAESSYEQYF | TGTGCCAGCAGGGGACAGGGGGCGGAGAGCTCCTACGAGCAGTACTTC
14 | once | . | TRBJ1-6 | TRBV6-5 | CASSYQALASPLHF | TGTGCCAGCAGTTACCAGGCCTTGGCCTCCCCCCTCCACTTT
14 | . | . | TRBJ1-4 | TRBV5-6 | CASTRGGAGEKLFF | TGTGCCAGCACCCGAGGGGGGGCAGGTGAAAAACTGTTTTTT
14 | . | . | TRBJ1-1 | TRBV6-5 | CASCRAIMNTEAFF | TGTGCCAGCTGTCGAGCTATCATGAACACTGAAGCTTTCTTT
13 | once | TRBD1 | TRBJ2-1 | TRBV30 | CAWSVQGVGEQFF | TGTGCCTGGAGTGTACAGGGGGTCGGCGAGCAGTTCTTC
15 | . | . | TRBJ2-2 | TRBV18 | CASSPQDIYTGELFF | TGTGCCAGCTCACCTCAGGACATTTACACCGGGGAGCTGTTTTTT
14 | once | . | TRBJ1-2 | TRBV19 | CASSITGGLAGYTF | TGTGCCAGTAGTATAACCGGAGGTCTCGCCGGCTACACCTTC
16 | . | TRBD2 | TRBJ2-3 | TRBV7-2 | CASSSVGGGAVDTQYF | TGTGCCAGCAGCTCAGTCGGCGGGGGGGCCGTAGATACGCAGTATTTT
15 | . | TRBD1 | TRBJ1-4 | TRBV7-2 | CASSPRAGGEEKLFF | TGTGCCAGCAGCCCCCGGGCAGGGGGAGAAGAAAAACTGTTTTTT
15 | . | TRBD1 | TRBJ2-7 | TRBV7-3 | CASTPTGGMLYEQYF | TGTGCCAGCACCCCGACAGGGGGAATGCTCTACGAGCAGTACTTC
17 | . | TRBD2 | TRBJ2-1 | TRBV19 | CASSIGGGIGSYNEQFF | TGTGCCAGTAGTATAGGGGGGGGGATTGGATCCTACAATGAGCAGTTCTTC
12 | . | . | TRBJ1-4 | TRBV30 | CAWNRDFEKLFF | TGTGCCTGGAATAGGGACTTTGAAAAACTGTTTTTT
12 | . | . | TRBJ1-6 | TRBV27 | CASSLANSPLHF | TGTGCCAGCAGCCTGGCTAATTCACCCCTCCACTTT
14 | . | . | TRBJ1-1 | TRBV18 | CVSSPVPGLLSAFF | TGTGTCAGCTCACCGGTCCCGGGACTTTTATCGGCTTTCTTT
14 | . | . | TRBJ1-1 | TRBV10-3 | CAIRADSLNTEAFF | TGTGCCATCAGAGCCGACAGCTTGAACACTGAAGCTTTCTTT
14 | . | . | TRBJ2-7 | TRBV19 | CASSIGPTGVEQYF | TGTGCCAGTAGTATAGGCCCGACGGGAGTCGAGCAGTACTTC
13 | . | . | TRBJ2-7 | TRBV6-5 | CASSYGFRGEQYF | TGTGCCAGCAGTTACGGGTTCAGAGGGGAGCAGTACTTC